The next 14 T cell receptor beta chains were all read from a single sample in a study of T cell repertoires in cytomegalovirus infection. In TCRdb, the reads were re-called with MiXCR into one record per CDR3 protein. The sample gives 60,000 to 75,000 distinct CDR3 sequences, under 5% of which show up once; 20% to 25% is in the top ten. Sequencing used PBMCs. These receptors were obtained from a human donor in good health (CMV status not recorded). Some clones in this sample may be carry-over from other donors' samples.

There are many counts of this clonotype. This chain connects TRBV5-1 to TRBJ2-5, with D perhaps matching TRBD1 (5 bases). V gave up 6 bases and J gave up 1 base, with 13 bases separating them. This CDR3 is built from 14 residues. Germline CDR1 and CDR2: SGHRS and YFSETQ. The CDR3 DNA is TGCGCCAGCATGGGATCGACAGCCCAAGAGACCCAGTACTTC. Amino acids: CASMGSTAQETQYF.

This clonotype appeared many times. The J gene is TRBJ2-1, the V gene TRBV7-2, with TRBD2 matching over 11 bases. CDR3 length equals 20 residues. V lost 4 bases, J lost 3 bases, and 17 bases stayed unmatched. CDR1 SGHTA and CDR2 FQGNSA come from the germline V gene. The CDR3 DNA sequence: TGTGCCAGCAGCTCTCGCCTCGGACTAGCGGGCCTACGAAACTACAATGAGCAGTTCTTC. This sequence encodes CASSSRLGLAGLRNYNEQFF.

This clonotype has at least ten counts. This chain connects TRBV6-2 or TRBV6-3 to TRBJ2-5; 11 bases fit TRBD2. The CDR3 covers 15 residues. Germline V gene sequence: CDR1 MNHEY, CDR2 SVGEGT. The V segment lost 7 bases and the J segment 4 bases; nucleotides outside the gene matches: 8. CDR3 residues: CASTNPLAGGETQYF. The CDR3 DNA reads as TGTGCCAGCACCAACCCCCTAGCGGGAGGAGAGACCCAGTACTTC.

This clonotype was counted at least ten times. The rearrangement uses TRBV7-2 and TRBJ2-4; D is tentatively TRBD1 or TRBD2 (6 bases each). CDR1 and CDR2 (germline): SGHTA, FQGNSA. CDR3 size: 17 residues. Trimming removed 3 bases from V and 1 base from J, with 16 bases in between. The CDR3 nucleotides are TGTGCCAGCAGCTTCGGGGGCCGACCGATTGCCAAAAACATTCAGTACTTC. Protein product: CASSFGGRPIAKNIQYF. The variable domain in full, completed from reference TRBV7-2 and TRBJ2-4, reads GAGVSQSPSNKVTEKGKDVELRCDPISGHTALYWYRQSLGQGLEFLIYFQGNSAPDKSGLPSDRFSAERTGGSVSTLTIQRTQQEDSAVYLCASSFGGRPIAKNIQYFGAGTRLSVL.

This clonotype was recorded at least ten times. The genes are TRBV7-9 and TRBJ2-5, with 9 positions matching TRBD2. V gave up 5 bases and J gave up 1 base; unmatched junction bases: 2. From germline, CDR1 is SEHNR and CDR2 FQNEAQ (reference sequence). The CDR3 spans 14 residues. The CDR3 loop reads CASSKTSGQETQYF. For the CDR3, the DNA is TGTGCCAGCAGCAAGACTAGCGGCCAAGAGACCCAGTACTTC.

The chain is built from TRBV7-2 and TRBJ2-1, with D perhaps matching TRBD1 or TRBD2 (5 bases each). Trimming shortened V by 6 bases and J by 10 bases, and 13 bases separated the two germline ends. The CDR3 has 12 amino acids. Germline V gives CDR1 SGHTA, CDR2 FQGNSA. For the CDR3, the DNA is TGTGCCAGCAGTCGAGGGGCTCGGGAGCAGTTCTTC. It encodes CASSRGAREQFF.

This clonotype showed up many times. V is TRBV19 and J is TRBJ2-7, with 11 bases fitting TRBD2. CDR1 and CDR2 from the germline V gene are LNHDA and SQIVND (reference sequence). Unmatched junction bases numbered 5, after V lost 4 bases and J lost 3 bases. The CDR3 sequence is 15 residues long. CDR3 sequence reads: CASSTRLAGNYEQYF. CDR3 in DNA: TGTGCCAGTAGTACTCGACTAGCGGGGAACTACGAGCAGTACTTC.

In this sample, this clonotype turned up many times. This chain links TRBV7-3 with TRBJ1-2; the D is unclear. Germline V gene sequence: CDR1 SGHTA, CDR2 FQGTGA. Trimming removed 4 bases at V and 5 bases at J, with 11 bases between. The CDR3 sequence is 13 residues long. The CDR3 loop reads CASSSDAGYGYTF. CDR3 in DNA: TGTGCCAGCAGCTCGGATGCTGGGTATGGCTACACCTTC.

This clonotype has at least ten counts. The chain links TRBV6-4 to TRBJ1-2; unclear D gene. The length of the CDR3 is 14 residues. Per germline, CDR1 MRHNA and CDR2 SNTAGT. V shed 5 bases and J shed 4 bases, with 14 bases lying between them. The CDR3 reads CASSNKGGVYGYTF. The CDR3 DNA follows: TGTGCCAGCAGTAATAAGGGAGGCGTCTATGGCTACACCTTC.

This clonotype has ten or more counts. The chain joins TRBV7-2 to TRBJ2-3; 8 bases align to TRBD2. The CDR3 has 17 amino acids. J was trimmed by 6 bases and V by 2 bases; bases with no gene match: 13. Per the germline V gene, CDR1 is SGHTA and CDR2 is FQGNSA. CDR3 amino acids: CASSLRGSGGPGDTQYF. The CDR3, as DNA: TGTGCCAGCAGCTTAAGGGGGAGCGGGGGCCCTGGGGATACGCAGTATTTT.

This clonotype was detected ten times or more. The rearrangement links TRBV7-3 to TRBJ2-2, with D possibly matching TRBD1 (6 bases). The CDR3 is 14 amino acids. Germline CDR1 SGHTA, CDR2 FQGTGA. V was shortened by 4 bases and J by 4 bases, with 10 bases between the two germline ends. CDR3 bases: TGTGCCAGCAGCTCCCTAGGGGGCACCGGGGAGCTGTTTTTT. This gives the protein CASSSLGGTGELFF.

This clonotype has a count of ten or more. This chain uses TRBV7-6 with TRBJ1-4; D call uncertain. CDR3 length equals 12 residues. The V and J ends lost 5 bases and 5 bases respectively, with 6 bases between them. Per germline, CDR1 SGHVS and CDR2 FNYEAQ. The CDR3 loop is CASSPSNEKLFF. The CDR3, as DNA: TGTGCCAGCAGCCCGAGCAATGAAAAACTGTTTTTT.

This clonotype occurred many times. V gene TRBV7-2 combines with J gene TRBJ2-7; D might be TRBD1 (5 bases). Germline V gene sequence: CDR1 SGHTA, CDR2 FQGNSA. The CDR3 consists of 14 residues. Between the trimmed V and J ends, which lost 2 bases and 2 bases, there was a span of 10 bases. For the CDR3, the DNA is TGTGCCAGCAGCTTAAGAGTAGGGGCCTACGAGCAGTACTTC. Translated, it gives CASSLRVGAYEQYF.

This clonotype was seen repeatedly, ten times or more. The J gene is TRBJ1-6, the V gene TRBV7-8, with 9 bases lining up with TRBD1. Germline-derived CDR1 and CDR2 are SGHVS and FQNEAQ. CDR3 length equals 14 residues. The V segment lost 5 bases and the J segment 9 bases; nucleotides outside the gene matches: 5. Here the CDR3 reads CASSQDRGGSPLHF. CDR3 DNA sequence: TGTGCCAGCAGCCAGGACAGGGGAGGTTCACCCCTCCACTTT.